Listed below are T cell receptor beta chains from one sample, sequenced in a study of OX40 agonist ivuxolimab in advanced cancers. The data were produced by immunoSEQ multiplex PCR, yet TCRdb's version contains in-frame clones alone and is incomplete. The sample gives tens of thousands of clones, approximately 89% of which show up once; roughly 25% is in the top ten. The sample consisted of CD4+ or CD8+ T cells sorted from blood, taken in a trial of the OX40 agonist ivuxolimab. The receptors here all came from an adult with an advanced solid tumor such as melanoma, head and neck, liver or kidney cancer. Each CDR3 is given with its conserved first and last residue. Fields, in order: D gene, clone size, J gene, V gene, CDR3 protein, CDR3 DNA. A D gene is named only where the DNA matches it firmly. Clone size appears in some rows only: once, few, many, or a class for an expanded clone.

D: .
size: .
J: TRBJ2-2
V: TRBV12-1
CDR3: CASSFRGQGEAGELFF
DNA: TGTGCCAGCAGCTTCAGGGGACAGGGTGAAGCCGGGGAGCTGTTTTTT

D: .
size: .
J: TRBJ2-7
V: TRBV28
CDR3: CASSLWGVGSGEQYF
DNA: TGTGCCAGCAGTTTATGGGGGGTTGGGTCGGGCGAGCAGTACTTC

D: .
size: .
J: TRBJ1-1
V: TRBV27
CDR3: CASKKNTEAFF
DNA: TGTGCCAGCAAGAAGAACACTGAAGCTTTCTTT

D: .
size: .
J: TRBJ2-1
V: TRBV7-3
CDR3: CASSLRVSNEQFF
DNA: TGTGCCAGCAGCTTAAGGGTGTCCAATGAGCAGTTCTTC

D: TRBD2
size: .
J: TRBJ2-7
V: TRBV6-5
CDR3: CASSPRSSGNYEQYF
DNA: TGTGCCAGCAGTCCCCGCAGTAGCGGGAACTACGAGCAGTACTTC

D: TRBD2
size: .
J: TRBJ2-7
V: TRBV6-7
CDR3: CASSYDLTSGGAEEEQYF
DNA: TGTGCCAGCAGTTACGATCTGACTAGCGGGGGGGCAGAAGAAGAGCAGTACTTC

D: .
size: .
J: TRBJ2-1
V: TRBV7-8
CDR3: CASSLGLTASYNEQFF
DNA: TGTGCCAGCAGCTTAGGTTTGACAGCTTCTTACAATGAGCAGTTCTTC

D: TRBD2
size: .
J: TRBJ2-7
V: TRBV5-4
CDR3: CASSTQSLAGGRKF
DNA: TGTGCCAGCAGTACCCAGTCGCTAGCGGGAGGGCGAAAGTTC

D: .
size: .
J: TRBJ1-4
V: TRBV9
CDR3: CASSVATGAPLNEKLFF
DNA: TGTGCCAGCAGCGTAGCTACGGGCGCACCTCTAAATGAAAAACTGTTTTTT

D: TRBD2
size: .
J: TRBJ2-1
V: TRBV7-9
CDR3: CASSSPLAGIGNEQFF
DNA: TGTGCCAGCAGCTCGCCACTAGCGGGGATTGGGAATGAGCAGTTCTTC

D: .
size: .
J: TRBJ2-3
V: TRBV27
CDR3: CASTFGSGTDTQYF
DNA: TGTGCCAGCACCTTCGGGAGTGGCACAGATACGCAGTATTTT

D: .
size: .
J: TRBJ1-6
V: TRBV27
CDR3: CASRVKTGLSYNSPLHF
DNA: TGTGCCAGCAGGGTAAAGACAGGACTCTCCTATAATTCACCCCTCCACTTT

D: .
size: .
J: TRBJ1-1
V: TRBV2
CDR3: CASRPGLHTEAFF
DNA: TGTGCCAGCAGACCGGGCCTCCACACTGAAGCTTTCTTT

D: TRBD1
size: .
J: TRBJ2-7
V: TRBV4-1
CDR3: CASSQERQGTYEQYF
DNA: TGCGCCAGCAGCCAGGAAAGACAGGGTACCTACGAGCAGTACTTC

D: .
size: few
J: TRBJ2-3
V: TRBV7-3
CDR3: CASSLSLTGSTDTQYF
DNA: TGTGCCAGCAGCTTATCCCTGACCGGCAGCACAGATACGCAGTATTTT

D: .
size: few
J: TRBJ2-7
V: TRBV19
CDR3: CASSIVVDYEQYF
DNA: TGTGCCAGTAGTATAGTTGTCGACTACGAGCAGTACTTC

D: .
size: .
J: TRBJ1-3
V: TRBV14
CDR3: CASSQDGSRGAGNTIYF
DNA: TGTGCCAGCAGCCAAGACGGGTCGAGGGGCGCTGGAAACACCATATATTTT

D: TRBD1
size: .
J: TRBJ1-6
V: TRBV29-1
CDR3: CSVGPPKLTGTNSPLHF
DNA: TGCAGCGTTGGACCCCCTAAATTGACAGGGACGAATTCACCCCTCCACTTT

D: TRBD1
size: .
J: TRBJ2-3
V: TRBV10-1
CDR3: CASTRDRTDTQYF
DNA: TGCGCCAGCACTAGGGACAGAACAGATACGCAGTATTTT

D: .
size: .
J: TRBJ2-1
V: TRBV11-3
CDR3: CASSLVGPGVNNEQFF
DNA: TGTGCCAGCAGCTTAGTTGGGCCGGGAGTTAACAATGAGCAGTTCTTC

D: .
size: .
J: TRBJ1-2
V: TRBV30
CDR3: CACLPREQIKGYTF
DNA: TGTGCCTGCCTCCCCAGGGAACAGATCAAAGGCTACACCTTC